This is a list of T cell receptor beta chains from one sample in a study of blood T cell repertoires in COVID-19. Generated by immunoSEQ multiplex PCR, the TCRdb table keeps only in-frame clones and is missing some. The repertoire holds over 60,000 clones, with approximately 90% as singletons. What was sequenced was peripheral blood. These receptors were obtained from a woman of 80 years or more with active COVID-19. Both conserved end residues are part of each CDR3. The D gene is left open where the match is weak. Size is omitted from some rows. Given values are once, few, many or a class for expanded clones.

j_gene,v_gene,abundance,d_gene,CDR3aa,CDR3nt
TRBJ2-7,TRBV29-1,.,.,CSVGGQFYEQYF,TGCAGCGTTGGTGGGCAGTTCTACGAGCAGTACTTC
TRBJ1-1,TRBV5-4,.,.,CASSSAGASATEAFF,TGTGCCAGCAGCTCCGCGGGGGCCTCCGCGACTGAAGCTTTCTTT
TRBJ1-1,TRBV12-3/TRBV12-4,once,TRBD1,CASRRDSYTEAFF,TGTGCCAGCAGGCGGGACAGTTACACTGAAGCTTTCTTT
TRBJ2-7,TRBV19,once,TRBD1,CASSMAGGEVEQYF,TGTGCCAGTAGTATGGCAGGGGGCGAAGTAGAGCAGTACTTC
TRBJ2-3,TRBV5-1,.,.,CASSLASEADTQYF,TGCGCCAGCAGCTTGGCGAGCGAAGCCGATACGCAGTATTTT
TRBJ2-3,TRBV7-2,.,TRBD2,CASSPQLAGGTDTQYF,TGTGCCAGCAGCCCCCAACTAGCGGGAGGGACAGATACGCAGTATTTT
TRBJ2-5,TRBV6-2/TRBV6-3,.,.,CASSNVRESEETQYF,TGTGCCAGCAGTAACGTACGGGAGTCGGAGGAGACCCAGTACTTC
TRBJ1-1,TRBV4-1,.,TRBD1,CASSVTTGLNTEAFF,TGCGCCAGCTCAGTGACGACAGGGCTGAACACTGAAGCTTTCTTT
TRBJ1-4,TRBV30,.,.,CARGPRGEKLFF,TGTGCCCGGGGTCCCCGGGGTGAAAAACTGTTTTTT
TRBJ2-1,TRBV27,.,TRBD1,CASSPPDRVSHNEQFF,TGTGCCAGCAGTCCCCCCGACAGGGTTTCCCACAATGAGCAGTTCTTC
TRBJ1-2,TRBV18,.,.,CASSPLDSLYGYTF,TGTGCCAGCTCACCTCTGGACAGCCTCTATGGCTACACCTTC
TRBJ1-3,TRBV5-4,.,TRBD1,CASSLDIGQGSGNTIYF,TGTGCCAGCAGCTTGGATATTGGACAGGGCTCTGGAAACACCATATATTTT
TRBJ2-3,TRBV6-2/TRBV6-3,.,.,CASSSGDTQYF,TGTGCCAGCAGCAGCGGGGATACGCAGTATTTT
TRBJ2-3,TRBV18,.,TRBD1,CASSPRGTGEITDTQYF,TGTGCCAGCTCACCACGGGGGACAGGCGAAATCACAGATACGCAGTATTTT
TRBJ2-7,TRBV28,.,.,CASSRRDIYYEQYF,TGTGCCAGCAGCCGCCGGGACATCTACTACGAGCAGTACTTC
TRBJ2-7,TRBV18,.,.,CASSPTPRDSEQYF,TGTGCCAGCTCTCCCACCCCGCGGGATTCCGAGCAGTACTTC
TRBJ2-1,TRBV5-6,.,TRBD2,CASRYPSSGGGEQFF,TGTGCCAGCAGATATCCCTCTAGCGGGGGCGGTGAGCAGTTCTTC
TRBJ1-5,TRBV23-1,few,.,CASSQSRVCNQPQHF,TGCGCCAGCAGTCAATCCAGGGTTTGCAATCAGCCCCAGCATTTT
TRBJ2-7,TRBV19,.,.,CASSHTSNFNEQYF,TGTGCCAGTAGTCACACTAGCAACTTCAACGAGCAGTACTTC
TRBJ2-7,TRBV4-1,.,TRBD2,CASSQSPSEEGLAYEQYF,TGCGCCAGCAGCCAATCCCCGTCGGAGGAGGGACTAGCCTACGAGCAGTACTTC
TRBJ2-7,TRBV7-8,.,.,CASSLAEERVATYEQYF,TGTGCCAGCAGCTTAGCGGAAGAGCGGGTAGCAACCTACGAGCAGTACTTC
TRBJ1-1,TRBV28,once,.,CASSLQLGRNTEAFF,TGTGCCAGCAGTTTACAATTAGGGAGGAACACTGAAGCTTTCTTT
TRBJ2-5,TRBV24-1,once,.,CATSGAVQETQYF,TGTGCCACCAGTGGGGCAGTACAAGAGACCCAGTACTTC
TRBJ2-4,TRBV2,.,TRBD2,CASIEAGTSGSIRSAKNIQYF,TGTGCCAGCATCGAAGCTGGGACTAGCGGGAGTATACGTTCAGCCAAAAACATTCAGTACTTC
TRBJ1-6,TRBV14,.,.,CASSQEGRGNSPLHF,TGTGCCAGCAGCCAAGAGGGCCGAGGGAATTCACCCCTCCACTTT
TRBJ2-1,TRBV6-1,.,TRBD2,CASSELGTSGRNEQFF,TGTGCCAGCAGTGAACTCGGGACTAGCGGGAGGAATGAGCAGTTCTTC
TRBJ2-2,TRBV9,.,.,CASSVVSAGTGELFF,TGTGCCAGCAGCGTAGTATCTGCGGGGACCGGGGAGCTGTTTTTT
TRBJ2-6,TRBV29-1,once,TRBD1,CSVGTDSGANVLTF,TGCAGCGTCGGGACAGATTCTGGGGCCAACGTCCTGACTTTC
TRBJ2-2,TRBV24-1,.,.,CATSTQTRGGELFF,TGTGCCACCAGTACCCAGACTAGGGGCGGGGAGCTGTTTTTT
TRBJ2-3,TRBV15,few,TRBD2,CATSREAGAADTQYF,TGTGCCACCAGCAGAGAAGCGGGAGCGGCAGATACGCAGTATTTT
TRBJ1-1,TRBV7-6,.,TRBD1,CASSSDRGWNTEAFF,TGTGCCAGCAGCTCCGACAGGGGGTGGAACACTGAAGCTTTCTTT
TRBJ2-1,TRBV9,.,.,CASSRQDQHNEQFF,TGTGCCAGCAGTCGACAGGACCAGCACAATGAGCAGTTCTTC
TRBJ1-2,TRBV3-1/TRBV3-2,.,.,CASRPKGVGGYTF,TGTGCCAGCAGACCTAAGGGGGTCGGAGGCTACACCTTC
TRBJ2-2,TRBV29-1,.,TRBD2,CSVLAGATYTGELFF,TGCAGCGTTTTAGCGGGGGCTACGTACACCGGGGAGCTGTTTTTT
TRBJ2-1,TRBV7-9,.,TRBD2,CASSLPLVTSGRLKDEQFF,TGTGCCAGCAGCTTACCACTTGTGACTAGCGGGAGACTAAAGGATGAGCAGTTCTTC
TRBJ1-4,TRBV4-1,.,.,CASSPWGKGQKYTNEKLFF,TGCGCCAGCAGTCCTTGGGGAAAGGGACAAAAATACACTAATGAAAAACTGTTTTTT
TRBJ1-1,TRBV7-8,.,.,CASSLEAGALNTEAFF,TGTGCCAGCAGCTTAGAGGCAGGGGCGTTGAACACTGAAGCTTTCTTT
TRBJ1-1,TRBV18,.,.,CASSASENTEAFF,TGTGCCAGCTCCGCCAGTGAGAACACTGAAGCTTTCTTT
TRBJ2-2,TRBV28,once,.,CASSFARAATGELFF,TGTGCCAGCAGTTTTGCCAGGGCGGCCACCGGGGAGCTGTTTTTT
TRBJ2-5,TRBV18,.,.,CASSNQRGETQYF,TGTGCCAGCTCCAACCAGCGAGGGGAGACCCAGTACTTC
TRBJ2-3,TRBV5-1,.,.,CASRWTRAEDTQYF,TGCGCCAGCCGATGGACCCGAGCGGAAGATACGCAGTATTTT
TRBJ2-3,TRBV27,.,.,CASSLSADTDTQYF,TGTGCCAGCAGTTTATCGGCGGACACAGATACGCAGTATTTT
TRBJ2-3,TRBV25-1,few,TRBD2,CASSPRGSGIRWDTQYF,TGTGCCAGCAGTCCTCGGGGTAGCGGGATCCGATGGGATACGCAGTATTTT
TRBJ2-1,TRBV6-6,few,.,CASSYRSSYNEQFF,TGTGCCAGCAGTTACCGGAGCTCCTACAATGAGCAGTTCTTC
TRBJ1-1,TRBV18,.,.,CASSPLREGTEAFF,TGTGCCAGCTCACCCTTAAGGGAGGGCACTGAAGCTTTCTTT
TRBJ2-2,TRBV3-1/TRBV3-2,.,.,CASSQGGGVNTGELFF,TGTGCCAGCAGCCAAGGGGGCGGGGTCAACACCGGGGAGCTGTTTTTT
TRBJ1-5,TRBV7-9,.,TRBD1,CASSLDPGGIQPQHF,TGTGCCAGCAGCTTGGACCCAGGGGGCATTCAGCCCCAGCATTTT
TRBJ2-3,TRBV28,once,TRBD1,CASSFYRGGTDTQYF,TGTGCCAGCAGTTTTTACAGGGGTGGCACAGATACGCAGTATTTT
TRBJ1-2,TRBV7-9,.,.,CASSLPQGNGYTF,TGTGCCAGCAGCTTGCCCCAGGGAAATGGCTACACCTTC